Described below is a single T cell receptor (beta chain) sequence and its context. Its cognate antigen is unknown. This record comes from a study of OX40 agonist ivuxolimab in advanced cancers. Per the germline V gene, CDR1 is LGHNA and CDR2 is YNFKEQ. Trimming removed 2 bases at V and 6 bases at J, with 14 bases between. The CDR3 has 15 amino acids. Points from the study as a whole: More expanded clones were seen, on average, in CD8+ T cells than in CD4+.

Generated by immunoSEQ multiplex PCR, the TCRdb table keeps only in-frame clones and is missing some. The data hold fewer than 80,000 clones, with about 89% observed a single time. This TCR was sampled from an adult with an advanced solid tumor such as melanoma, head and neck, liver or kidney cancer. The chain couples TRBV4-2 to TRBJ2-4, with a tentative D call TRBD1 (6 bases). Material: CD4+ or CD8+ T cells sorted from blood, obtained in a trial of the OX40 agonist ivuxolimab. CDR3 nucleotide sequence: TGTGCCAGCAGCCAACTTGCAGGGGCGGCAAACATTCAGTACTTC. Protein: CASSQLAGAANIQYF.